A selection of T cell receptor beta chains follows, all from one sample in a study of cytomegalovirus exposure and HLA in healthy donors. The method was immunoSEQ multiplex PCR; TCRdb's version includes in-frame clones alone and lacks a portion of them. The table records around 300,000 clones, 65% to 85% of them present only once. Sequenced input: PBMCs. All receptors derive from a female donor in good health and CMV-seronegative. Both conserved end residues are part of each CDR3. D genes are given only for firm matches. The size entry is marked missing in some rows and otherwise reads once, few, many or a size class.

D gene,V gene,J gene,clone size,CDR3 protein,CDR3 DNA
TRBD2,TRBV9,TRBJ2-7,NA,CASSAGGGYYEQYF,TGTGCCAGCAGCGCAGGCGGGGGATACTACGAGCAGTACTTC
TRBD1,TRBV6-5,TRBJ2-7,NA,CASTSTGYHEQYF,TGTGCCAGCACCTCGACAGGGTACCACGAGCAGTACTTC
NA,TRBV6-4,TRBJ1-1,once,CASRDSLNTEAFF,TGTGCCAGCAGGGACAGCCTGAACACTGAAGCTTTCTTT
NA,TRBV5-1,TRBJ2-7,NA,CASSPTRRTYEQYF,TGCGCCAGCAGCCCGACGCGGCGGACCTACGAGCAGTACTTC
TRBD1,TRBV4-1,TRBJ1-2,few,CASSQDRQGYDGYTF,TGCGCCAGCAGCCAAGATCGACAGGGCTATGATGGCTACACCTTC
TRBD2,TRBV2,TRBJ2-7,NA,CASSEYRGRGYEQYF,TGTGCCAGCAGTGAATATCGGGGGAGGGGTTACGAGCAGTACTTC
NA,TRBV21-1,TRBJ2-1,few,CASSKTGTGWYNEQFF,TGTGCCAGCAGCAAAACTGGAACGGGATGGTACAATGAGCAGTTCTTC
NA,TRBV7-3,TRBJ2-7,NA,CASSFDRQAEQYF,TGTGCCAGCAGCTTTGACAGGCAAGCCGAGCAGTACTTC
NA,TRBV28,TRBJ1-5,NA,CASSFLQVNQPQHF,TGTGCCAGCAGTTTCTTACAAGTCAATCAGCCCCAGCATTTT
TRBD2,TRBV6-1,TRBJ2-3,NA,CASSEESSGRGDTQYF,TGTGCCAGCAGTGAAGAGAGTAGCGGGAGGGGGGATACGCAGTATTTT
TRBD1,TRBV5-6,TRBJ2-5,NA,CASSLRGRGQETQYF,TGTGCCAGCAGCTTGAGGGGGCGCGGACAAGAGACCCAGTACTTC
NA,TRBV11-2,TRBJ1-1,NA,CASSLDGVNTEAFF,TGTGCCAGCAGCTTAGACGGGGTGAACACTGAAGCTTTCTTT
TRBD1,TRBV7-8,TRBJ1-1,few,CASSARQGTEAFF,TGTGCCAGCAGCGCCAGACAGGGCACTGAAGCTTTCTTT
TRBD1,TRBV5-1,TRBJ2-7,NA,CASSLAGDSTFSYEQYF,TGCGCCAGCAGCTTGGCCGGGGACAGTACCTTCTCCTACGAGCAGTACTTC
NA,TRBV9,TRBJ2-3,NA,CASSVEGGGAQYF,TGTGCCAGCAGCGTAGAAGGAGGTGGTGCGCAGTATTTT
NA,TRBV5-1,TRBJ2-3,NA,CASSFNPQATDTQYF,TGCGCCAGCAGCTTTAACCCACAGGCCACAGATACGCAGTATTTT
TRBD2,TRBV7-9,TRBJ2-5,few,CASSLAGGPETQYF,TGTGCCAGCAGCTTAGCGGGAGGGCCCGAGACCCAGTACTTC
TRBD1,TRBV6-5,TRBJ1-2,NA,CASRTTGGRGYTF,TGTGCCAGCAGAACGACAGGGGGTCGTGGCTACACCTTC
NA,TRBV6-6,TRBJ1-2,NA,CASRPTGNGYGYTF,TGTGCCAGCAGGCCCACAGGGAATGGCTATGGCTACACCTTC
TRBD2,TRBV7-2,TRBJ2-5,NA,CASSLRLAGGPGETQYF,TGTGCCAGCAGCTTACGACTAGCGGGAGGGCCGGGGGAGACCCAGTACTTC
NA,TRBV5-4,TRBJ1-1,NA,CAKSDSGSAEAFF,TGTGCCAAATCTGACTCAGGGTCGGCTGAAGCTTTCTTT
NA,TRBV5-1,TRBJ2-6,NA,CASSPGAGANVLTF,TGCGCCAGCAGTCCAGGGGCTGGGGCCAACGTCCTGACTTTC
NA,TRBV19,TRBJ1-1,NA,CASSVWDMNTEAFF,TGTGCCAGTAGTGTCTGGGACATGAACACTGAAGCTTTCTTT